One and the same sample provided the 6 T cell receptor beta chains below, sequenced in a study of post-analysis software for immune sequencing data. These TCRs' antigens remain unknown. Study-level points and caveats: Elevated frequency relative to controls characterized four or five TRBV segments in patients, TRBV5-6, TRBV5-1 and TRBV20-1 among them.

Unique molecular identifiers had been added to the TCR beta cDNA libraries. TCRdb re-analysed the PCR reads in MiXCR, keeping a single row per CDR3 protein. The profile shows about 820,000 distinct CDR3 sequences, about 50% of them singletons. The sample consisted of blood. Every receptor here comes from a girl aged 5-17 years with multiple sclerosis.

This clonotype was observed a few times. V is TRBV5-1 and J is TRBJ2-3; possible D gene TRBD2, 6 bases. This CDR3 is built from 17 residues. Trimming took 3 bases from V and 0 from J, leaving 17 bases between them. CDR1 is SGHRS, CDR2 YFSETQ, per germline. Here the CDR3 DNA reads TGCGCCAGCAGCTCCACTTTGTTAGCGGCTAGCACAGATACGCAGTATTTT. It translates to CASSSTLLAASTDTQYF. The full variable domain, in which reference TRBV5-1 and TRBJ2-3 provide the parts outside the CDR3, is KAGVTQTPRYLIKTRGQQVTLSCSPISGHRSVSWYQQTPGQGLQFLFEYFSETQRNKGNFPGRFSGRQFSNSRSEMNVSTLELGDSALYLCASSSTLLAASTDTQYFGPGTRLTVL.

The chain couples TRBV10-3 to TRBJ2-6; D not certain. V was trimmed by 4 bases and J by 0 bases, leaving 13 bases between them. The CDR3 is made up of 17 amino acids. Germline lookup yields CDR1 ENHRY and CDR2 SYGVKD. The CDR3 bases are TGTGCCATCAGTGTTAAGGGTCTGACCTCTGGGGCCAACGTCCTGACTTTC. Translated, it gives CAISVKGLTSGANVLTF.

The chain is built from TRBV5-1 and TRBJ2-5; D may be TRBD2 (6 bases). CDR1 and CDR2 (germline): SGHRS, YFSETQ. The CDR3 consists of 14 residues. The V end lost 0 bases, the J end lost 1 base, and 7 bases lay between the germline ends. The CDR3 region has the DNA TGCGCCAGCAGCTTGGAACTAGCCCAAGAGACCCAGTACTTC. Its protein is CASSLELAQETQYF. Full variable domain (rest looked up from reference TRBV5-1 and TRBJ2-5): KAGVTQTPRYLIKTRGQQVTLSCSPISGHRSVSWYQQTPGQGLQFLFEYFSETQRNKGNFPGRFSGRQFSNSRSEMNVSTLELGDSALYLCASSLELAQETQYFGPGTRLLVL.

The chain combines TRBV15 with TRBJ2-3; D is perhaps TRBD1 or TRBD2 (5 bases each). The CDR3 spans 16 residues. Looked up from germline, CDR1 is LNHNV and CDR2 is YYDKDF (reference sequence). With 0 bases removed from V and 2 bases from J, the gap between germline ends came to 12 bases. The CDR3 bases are TGTGCCACCAGCAGAGATCCGATTGGGACCACAGATACGCAGTATTTT. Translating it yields CATSRDPIGTTDTQYF.

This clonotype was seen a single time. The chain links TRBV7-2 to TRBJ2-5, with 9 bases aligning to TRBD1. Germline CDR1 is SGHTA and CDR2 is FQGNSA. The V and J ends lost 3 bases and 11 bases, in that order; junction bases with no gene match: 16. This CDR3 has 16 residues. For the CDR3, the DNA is TGTGCCAGCAGCTTCAATCTTGGACAGGGGTCTACAATTCAGTACTTC. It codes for CASSFNLGQGSTIQYF.

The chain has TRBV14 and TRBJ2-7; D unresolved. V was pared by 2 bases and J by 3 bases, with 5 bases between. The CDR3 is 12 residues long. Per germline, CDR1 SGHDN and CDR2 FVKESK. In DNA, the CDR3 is TGTGCCAGCAGCCAAACCGTCTACGAGCAGTACTTC. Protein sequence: CASSQTVYEQYF.